The rows below give T cell receptor beta chains drawn from one sample of a study of cytomegalovirus exposure and HLA in healthy donors. This table comes from immunoSEQ multiplex PCR, and its TCRdb copy is limited to in-frame clones, with some not included. Here the sample spans 85,000 to 90,000 clones, less than 80% being singletons. Input material: PBMCs. These TCRs come from a man younger than 40 in good health and CMV-seronegative. CDR3s include the opening cysteine and the closing phenylalanine or tryptophan. Each record gives: clone size, V gene, D gene, J gene, CDR3 protein, CDR3 DNA. A D gene is named only where the DNA matches it firmly. A row's size may be missing; if present it is once, few, many or a size class.

>NA|TRBV12-5|NA|TRBJ2-2
CASGPEGVGGELFF
TGTGCTAGTGGCCCCGAAGGGGTCGGGGGGGAGCTGTTTTTT
>NA|TRBV12-5|NA|TRBJ1-1
CASAQGPGTEAFF
TGTGCTAGTGCCCAGGGGCCTGGCACTGAAGCTTTCTTT
>NA|TRBV5-4|NA|TRBJ1-1
CASSSAGDTEAFF
TGTGCCAGCAGCTCGGCGGGTGACACTGAAGCTTTCTTT
>few|TRBV5-4|NA|TRBJ2-4
CASSPRNREIQYF
TGTGCCAGCAGCCCCCGGAACAGGGAAATTCAGTACTTC
>few|TRBV19|TRBD2|TRBJ2-7
CASSTRLAETSYEQYF
TGTGCCAGTAGTACACGACTAGCGGAGACTTCCTACGAGCAGTACTTC
>NA|TRBV7-2|TRBD1|TRBJ1-1
CASSARTGVNTEAFF
TGTGCCAGCAGCGCCCGGACAGGGGTGAACACTGAAGCTTTCTTT
>NA|TRBV6-5|NA|TRBJ2-7
CASSYSSYSREQYF
TGTGCCAGCAGTTACTCGAGTTATAGTCGCGAGCAGTACTTC
>NA|TRBV28|NA|TRBJ1-5
CASSSLPSNQPQHF
TGTGCCAGCAGTTCTCTCCCTAGCAATCAGCCCCAGCATTTT
>few|TRBV4-2|NA|TRBJ2-1
CASSQDRASGVLNEQFF
TGTGCCAGCAGCCAAGATCGGGCCTCCGGGGTCCTCAATGAGCAGTTCTTC
>NA|TRBV28|NA|TRBJ2-2
CASSFVLGELFF
TGTGCCAGCAGTTTCGTCCTCGGGGAGCTGTTTTTT
>NA|TRBV25-1|NA|TRBJ1-1
CASSEIGVLNTEAFF
TGTGCCAGCAGTGAAATAGGGGTCTTGAACACTGAAGCTTTCTTT
>once|TRBV9|TRBD1|TRBJ1-5
CASSVGTGGVGSNQPQHF
TGTGCCAGCAGCGTAGGGACAGGGGGCGTAGGGAGCAATCAGCCCCAGCATTTT
>NA|TRBV7-8|TRBD2|TRBJ2-1
CASSRNPGLPDPSSYNEQFF
TGTGCCAGCAGTCGCAATCCGGGACTACCAGACCCGAGCTCCTACAATGAGCAGTTCTTC
>NA|TRBV10-3|NA|TRBJ2-7
CAISATRSEQYF
TGTGCCATCAGTGCGACTAGGTCGGAGCAGTACTTC
>few|TRBV2|NA|TRBJ1-1
CASRPVNTEAFF
TGTGCCAGCAGGCCGGTCAACACTGAAGCTTTCTTT
>NA|TRBV2|NA|TRBJ1-5
CASRYRDGGNQPQHF
TGTGCCAGCCGGTACAGGGACGGCGGCAATCAGCCCCAGCATTTT
>NA|TRBV7-9|NA|TRBJ2-5
CASSPLQETQYF
TGTGCCAGCAGCCCCCTCCAAGAGACCCAGTACTTC
>once|TRBV6-4|NA|TRBJ2-3
CASSDAGGEADTQYF
TGTGCCAGCAGTGACGCTGGCGGGGAAGCAGATACGCAGTATTTT
>NA|TRBV30|NA|TRBJ1-2
CAWRTGGNYGYTF
TGTGCCTGGAGAACCGGGGGGAACTATGGCTACACCTTC
>NA|TRBV7-3|TRBD1|TRBJ1-2
CASSFGQGVGYTF
TGTGCCAGCAGCTTTGGACAGGGGGTTGGCTACACCTTC
>NA|TRBV7-9|TRBD1|TRBJ1-2
CASSLEGTGSLFYGYTF
TGTGCCAGCAGCTTAGAAGGGACAGGGTCCCTCTTCTATGGCTACACCTTC
>NA|TRBV5-6|NA|TRBJ1-1
CASSLPGHWNTEAFF
TGTGCCAGCAGCTTACCGGGACATTGGAACACTGAAGCTTTCTTT